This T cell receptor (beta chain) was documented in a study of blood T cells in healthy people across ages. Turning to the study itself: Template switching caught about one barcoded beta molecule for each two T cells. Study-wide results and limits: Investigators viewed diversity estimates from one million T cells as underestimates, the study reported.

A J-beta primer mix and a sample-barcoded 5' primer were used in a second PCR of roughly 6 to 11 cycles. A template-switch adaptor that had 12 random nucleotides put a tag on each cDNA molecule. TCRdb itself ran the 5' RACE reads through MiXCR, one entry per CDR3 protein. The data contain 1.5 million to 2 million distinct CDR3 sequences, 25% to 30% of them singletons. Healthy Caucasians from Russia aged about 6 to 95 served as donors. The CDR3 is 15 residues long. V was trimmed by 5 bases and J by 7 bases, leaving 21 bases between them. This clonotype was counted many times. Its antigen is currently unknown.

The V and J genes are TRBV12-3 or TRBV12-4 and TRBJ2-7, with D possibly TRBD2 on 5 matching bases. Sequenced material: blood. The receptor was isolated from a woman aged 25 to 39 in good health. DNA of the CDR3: TGTGCCAGCAGTCCCCCCTCACTCGAGGGCGGGGAGCAGTACTTC. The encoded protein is CASSPPSLEGGEQYF.